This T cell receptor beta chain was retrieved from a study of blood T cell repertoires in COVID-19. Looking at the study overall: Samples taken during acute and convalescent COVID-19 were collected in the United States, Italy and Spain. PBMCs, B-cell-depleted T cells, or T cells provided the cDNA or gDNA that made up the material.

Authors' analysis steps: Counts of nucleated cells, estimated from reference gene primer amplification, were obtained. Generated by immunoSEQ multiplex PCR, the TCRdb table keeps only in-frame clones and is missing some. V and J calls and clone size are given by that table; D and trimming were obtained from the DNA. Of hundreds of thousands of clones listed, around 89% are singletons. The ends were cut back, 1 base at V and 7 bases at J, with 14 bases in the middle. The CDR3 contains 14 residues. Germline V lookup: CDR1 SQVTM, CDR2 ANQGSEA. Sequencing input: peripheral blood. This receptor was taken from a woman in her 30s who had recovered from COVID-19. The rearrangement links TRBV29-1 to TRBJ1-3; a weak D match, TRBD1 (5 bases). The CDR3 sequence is CSVEVQGPANTIYF. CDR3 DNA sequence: TGCAGCGTTGAAGTCCAGGGCCCGGCGAACACCATATATTTT.